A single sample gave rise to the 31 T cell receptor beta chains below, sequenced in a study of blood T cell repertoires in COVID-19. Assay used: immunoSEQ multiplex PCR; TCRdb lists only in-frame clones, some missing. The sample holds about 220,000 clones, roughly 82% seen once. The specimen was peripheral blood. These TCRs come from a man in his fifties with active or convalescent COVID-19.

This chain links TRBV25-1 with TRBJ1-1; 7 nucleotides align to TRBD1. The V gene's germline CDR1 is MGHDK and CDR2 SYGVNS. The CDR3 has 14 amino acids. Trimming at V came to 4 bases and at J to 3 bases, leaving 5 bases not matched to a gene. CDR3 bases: TGTGCCAGCAGTGGGAGGGACAGCCACACTGAAGCTTTCTTT. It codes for CASSGRDSHTEAFF.

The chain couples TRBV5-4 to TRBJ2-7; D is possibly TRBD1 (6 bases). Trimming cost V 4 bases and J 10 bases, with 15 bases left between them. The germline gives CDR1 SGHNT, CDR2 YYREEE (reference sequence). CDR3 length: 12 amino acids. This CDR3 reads CASSLGQQDQYV. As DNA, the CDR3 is TGTGCCAGCAGCCTAGGACAGCAAGATCAGTACGTC.

This CDR3 is CASSSHTGRGRGNTIYF. The DNA for the CDR3 is TGTGCCAGCAGCTCCCACACGGGCAGGGGGCGCGGAAACACCATATATTTT. This chain uses TRBV7-2 with TRBJ1-3; TRBD1 aligns across 8 bases. Trimming removed 4 bases from V and 4 bases from J; junction bases left unmatched: 12. CDR3 size: 17 residues. Germline values: CDR1 SGHTA, CDR2 FQGNSA.

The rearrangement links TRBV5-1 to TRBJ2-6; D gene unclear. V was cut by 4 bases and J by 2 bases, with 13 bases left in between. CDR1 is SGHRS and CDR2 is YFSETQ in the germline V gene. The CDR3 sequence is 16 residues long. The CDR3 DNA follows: TGCGCCAGCAGCCCCTATAGTCCCACTGGGGCCAACGTCCTGACTTTC. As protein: CASSPYSPTGANVLTF.

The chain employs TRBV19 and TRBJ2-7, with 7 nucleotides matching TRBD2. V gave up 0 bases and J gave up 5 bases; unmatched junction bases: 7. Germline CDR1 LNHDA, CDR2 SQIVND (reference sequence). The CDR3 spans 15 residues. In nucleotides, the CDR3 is TGTGCCAGTAGTATAGATCGCGGGGGAATCGACGAGCAGTACTTC. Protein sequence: CASSIDRGGIDEQYF.

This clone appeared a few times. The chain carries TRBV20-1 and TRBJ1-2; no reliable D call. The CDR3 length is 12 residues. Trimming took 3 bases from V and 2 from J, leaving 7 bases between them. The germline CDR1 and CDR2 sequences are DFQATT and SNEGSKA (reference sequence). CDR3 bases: TGCAGTGCTAGTGGGGAGAACTATGGCTACACCTTC. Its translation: CSASGENYGYTF.

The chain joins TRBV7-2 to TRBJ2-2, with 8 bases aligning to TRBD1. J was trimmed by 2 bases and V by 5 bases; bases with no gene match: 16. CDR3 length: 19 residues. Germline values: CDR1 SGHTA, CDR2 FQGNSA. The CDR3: CASSLNKLNRGINTGELFF. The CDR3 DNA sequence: TGTGCCAGCAGCCTGAATAAGTTAAACAGGGGGATTAACACCGGGGAGCTGTTTTTT.

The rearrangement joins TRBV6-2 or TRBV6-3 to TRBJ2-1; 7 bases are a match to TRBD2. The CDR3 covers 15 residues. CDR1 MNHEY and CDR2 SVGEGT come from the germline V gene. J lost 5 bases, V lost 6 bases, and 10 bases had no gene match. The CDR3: CASSFDGGTHNEQFF. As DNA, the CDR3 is TGTGCCAGCAGCTTCGACGGGGGGACCCACAATGAGCAGTTCTTC.

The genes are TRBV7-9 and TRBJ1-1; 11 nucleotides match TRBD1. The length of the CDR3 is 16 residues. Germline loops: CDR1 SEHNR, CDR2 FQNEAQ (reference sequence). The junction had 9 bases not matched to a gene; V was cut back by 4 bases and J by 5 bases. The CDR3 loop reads CASSSDRGRLSTEAFF. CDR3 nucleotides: TGTGCCAGCAGCTCGGACAGGGGGCGACTTTCGACTGAAGCTTTCTTT.

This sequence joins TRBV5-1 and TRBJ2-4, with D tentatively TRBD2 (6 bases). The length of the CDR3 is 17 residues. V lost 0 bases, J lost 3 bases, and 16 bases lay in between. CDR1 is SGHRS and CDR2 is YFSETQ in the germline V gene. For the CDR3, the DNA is TGCGCCAGCAGCTTGGATCGGTTCCCGGGGGACAAAAACATTCAGTACTTC. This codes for CASSLDRFPGDKNIQYF.

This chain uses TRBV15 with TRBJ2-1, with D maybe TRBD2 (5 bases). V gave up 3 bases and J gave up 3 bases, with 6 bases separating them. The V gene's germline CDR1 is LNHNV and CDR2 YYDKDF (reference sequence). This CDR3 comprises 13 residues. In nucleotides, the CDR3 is TGTGCCACCAGCAGGGACTTCTACAATGAGCAGTTCTTC. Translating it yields CATSRDFYNEQFF.

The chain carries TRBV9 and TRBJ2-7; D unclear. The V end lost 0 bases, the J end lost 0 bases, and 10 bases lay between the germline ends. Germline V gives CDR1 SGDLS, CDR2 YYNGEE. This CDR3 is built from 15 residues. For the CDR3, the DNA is TGTGCCAGCAGCGTAGCTGCGAGAGGCTCCTACGAGCAGTACTTC. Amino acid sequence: CASSVAARGSYEQYF.

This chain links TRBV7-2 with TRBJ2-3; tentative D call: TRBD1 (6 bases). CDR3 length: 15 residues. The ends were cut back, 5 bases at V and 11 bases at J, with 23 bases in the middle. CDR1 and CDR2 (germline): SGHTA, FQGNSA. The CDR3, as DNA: TGTGCCAGCAGCCCCCGTGGAACCGGCCTAGGGGGGCAGTATTTT. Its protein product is CASSPRGTGLGGQYF. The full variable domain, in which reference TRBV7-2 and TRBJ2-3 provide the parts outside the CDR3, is GAGVSQSPSNKVTEKGKDVELRCDPISGHTALYWYRQSLGQGLEFLIYFQGNSAPDKSGLPSDRFSAERTGGSVSTLTIQRTQQEDSAVYLCASSPRGTGLGGQYFGPGTRLTVL.

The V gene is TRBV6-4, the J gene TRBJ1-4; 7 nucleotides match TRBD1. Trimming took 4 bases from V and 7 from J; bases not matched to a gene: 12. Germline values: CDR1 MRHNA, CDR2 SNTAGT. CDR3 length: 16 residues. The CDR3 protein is CASSAAPKGAGEKLFF. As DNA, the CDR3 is TGTGCCAGCAGTGCCGCCCCGAAGGGGGCTGGTGAAAAACTGTTTTTT.

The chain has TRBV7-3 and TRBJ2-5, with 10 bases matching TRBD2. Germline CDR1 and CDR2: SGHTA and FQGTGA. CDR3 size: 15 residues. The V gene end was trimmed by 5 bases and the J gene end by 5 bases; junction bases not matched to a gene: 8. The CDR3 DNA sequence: TGTGCCAGCAGCCCGAGCGGGGGGGCCGGGGAGACCCAGTACTTC. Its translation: CASSPSGGAGETQYF.

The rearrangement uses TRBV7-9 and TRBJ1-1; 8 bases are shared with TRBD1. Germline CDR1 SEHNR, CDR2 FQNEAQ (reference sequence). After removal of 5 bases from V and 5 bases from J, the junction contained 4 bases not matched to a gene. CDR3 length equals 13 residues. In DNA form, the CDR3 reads TGTGCCAGCAGCCGGACAGGGTGGACTGAAGCTTTCTTT. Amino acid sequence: CASSRTGWTEAFF.

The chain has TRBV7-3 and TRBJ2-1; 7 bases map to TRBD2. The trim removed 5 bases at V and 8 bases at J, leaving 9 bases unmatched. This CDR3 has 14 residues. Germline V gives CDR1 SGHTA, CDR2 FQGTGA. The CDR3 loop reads CASSRLAYGDEQFF. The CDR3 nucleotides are TGTGCCAGCAGCCGACTAGCCTACGGCGATGAGCAGTTCTTC.

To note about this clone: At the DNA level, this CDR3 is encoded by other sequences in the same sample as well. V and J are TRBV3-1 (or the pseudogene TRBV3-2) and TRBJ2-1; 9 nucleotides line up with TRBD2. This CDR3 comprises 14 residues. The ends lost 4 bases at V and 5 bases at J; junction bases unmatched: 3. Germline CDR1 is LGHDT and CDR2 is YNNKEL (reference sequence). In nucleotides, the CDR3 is TGTGCCAGCAGCCTACTAGCGGGTCACAATGAGCAGTTCTTC. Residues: CASSLLAGHNEQFF.

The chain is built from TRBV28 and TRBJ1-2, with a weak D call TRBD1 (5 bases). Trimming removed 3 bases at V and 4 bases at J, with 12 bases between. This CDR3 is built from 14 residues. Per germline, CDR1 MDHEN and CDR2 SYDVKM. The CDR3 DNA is TGTGCCAGCAGTTTCCACGGGAGGGGCTATGGCTACACCTTC. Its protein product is CASSFHGRGYGYTF.

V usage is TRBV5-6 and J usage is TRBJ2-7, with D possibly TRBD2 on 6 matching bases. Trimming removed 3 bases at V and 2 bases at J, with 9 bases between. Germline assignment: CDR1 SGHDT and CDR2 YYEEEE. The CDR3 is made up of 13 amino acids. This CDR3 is CASSSGLTYEQYF. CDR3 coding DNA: TGTGCCAGCAGCTCGGGACTCACCTACGAGCAGTACTTC.

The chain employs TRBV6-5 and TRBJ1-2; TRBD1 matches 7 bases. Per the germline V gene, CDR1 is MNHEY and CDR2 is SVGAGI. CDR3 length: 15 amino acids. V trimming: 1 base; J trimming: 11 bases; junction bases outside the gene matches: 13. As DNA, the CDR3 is TGTGCCAGCAGTTACTTAGAAGGTGGGACAGTAAGTTACACCTTC. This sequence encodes CASSYLEGGTVSYTF.

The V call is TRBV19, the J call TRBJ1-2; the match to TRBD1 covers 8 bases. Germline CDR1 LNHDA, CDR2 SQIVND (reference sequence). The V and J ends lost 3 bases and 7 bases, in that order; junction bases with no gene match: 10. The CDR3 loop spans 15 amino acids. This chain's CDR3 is CASSIPTTGGTGYTF. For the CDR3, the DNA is TGTGCCAGTAGTATCCCAACAACAGGGGGTACTGGCTACACCTTC.

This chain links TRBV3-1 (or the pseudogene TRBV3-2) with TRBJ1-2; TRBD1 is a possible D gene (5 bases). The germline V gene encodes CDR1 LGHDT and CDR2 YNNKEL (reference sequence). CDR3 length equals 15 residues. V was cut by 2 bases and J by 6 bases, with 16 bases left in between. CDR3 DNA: TGTGCCAGCAGCCAACGCCGCGGACGGGGGAATGGCTACACCTTC. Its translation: CASSQRRGRGNGYTF.

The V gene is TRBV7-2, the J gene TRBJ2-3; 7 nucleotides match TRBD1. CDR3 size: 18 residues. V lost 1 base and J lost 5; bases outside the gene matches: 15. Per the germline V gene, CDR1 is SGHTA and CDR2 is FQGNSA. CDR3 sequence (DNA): TGTGCCAGCAGCTTAGATATTTCACAGGGCAGGGGGAGAGATACGCAGTATTTT. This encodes CASSLDISQGRGRDTQYF.

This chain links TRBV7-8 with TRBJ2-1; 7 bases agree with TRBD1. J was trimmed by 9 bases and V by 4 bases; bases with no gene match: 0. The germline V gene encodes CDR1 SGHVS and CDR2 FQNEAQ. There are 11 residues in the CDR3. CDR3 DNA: TGTGCCAGCAGCTCAGGGGGTGAGCAGTTCTTC. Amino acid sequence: CASSSGGEQFF.

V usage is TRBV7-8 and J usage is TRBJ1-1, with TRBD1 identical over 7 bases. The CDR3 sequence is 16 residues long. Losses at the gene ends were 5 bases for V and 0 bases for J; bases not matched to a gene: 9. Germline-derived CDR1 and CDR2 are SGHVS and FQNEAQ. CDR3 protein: CASSPGTVLMNTEAFF. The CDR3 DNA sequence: TGTGCCAGCAGCCCCGGGACAGTACTTATGAACACTGAAGCTTTCTTT.

The CDR3 loop reads CASSKRGGYTIYF. DNA of the CDR3: TGTGCCAGCAGTAAACGGGGAGGGTACACCATATATTTT. The chain recombines TRBV6-5 with TRBJ1-3; no definite D call. This CDR3 has 13 amino acids. Trimming cost V 5 bases and J 8 bases, with 13 bases left between them. Germline-derived CDR1 and CDR2 are MNHEY and SVGAGI.

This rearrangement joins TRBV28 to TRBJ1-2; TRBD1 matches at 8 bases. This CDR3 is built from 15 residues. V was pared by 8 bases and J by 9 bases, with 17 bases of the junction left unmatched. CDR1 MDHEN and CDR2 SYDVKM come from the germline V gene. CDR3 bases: TGTGCCAGCCTCAGTTCCTATCCCGACAGGGGCCGCTACACCTTC. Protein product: CASLSSYPDRGRYTF.

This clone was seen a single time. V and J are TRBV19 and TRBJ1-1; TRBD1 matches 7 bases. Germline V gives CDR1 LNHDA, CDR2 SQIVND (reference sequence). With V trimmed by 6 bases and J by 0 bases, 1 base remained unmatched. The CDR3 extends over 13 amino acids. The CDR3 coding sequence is TGTGCCAGTAGGGGACAGATGAACACTGAAGCTTTCTTT. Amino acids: CASRGQMNTEAFF.

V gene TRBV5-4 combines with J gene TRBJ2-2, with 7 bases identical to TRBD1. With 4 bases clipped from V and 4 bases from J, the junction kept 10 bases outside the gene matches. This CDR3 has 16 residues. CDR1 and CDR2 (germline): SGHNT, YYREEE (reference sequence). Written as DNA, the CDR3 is TGTGCCAGCAGCCTAACGATAGGGGGCTTCACCGGGGAGCTGTTTTTT. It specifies CASSLTIGGFTGELFF.

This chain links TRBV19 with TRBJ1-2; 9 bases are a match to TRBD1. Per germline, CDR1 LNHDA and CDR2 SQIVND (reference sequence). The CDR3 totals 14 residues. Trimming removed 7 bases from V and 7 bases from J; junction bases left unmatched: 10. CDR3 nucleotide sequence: TGTGCCAGTAACGTGGCGACAGGGGGAAGTGGCTACACCTTC. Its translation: CASNVATGGSGYTF.